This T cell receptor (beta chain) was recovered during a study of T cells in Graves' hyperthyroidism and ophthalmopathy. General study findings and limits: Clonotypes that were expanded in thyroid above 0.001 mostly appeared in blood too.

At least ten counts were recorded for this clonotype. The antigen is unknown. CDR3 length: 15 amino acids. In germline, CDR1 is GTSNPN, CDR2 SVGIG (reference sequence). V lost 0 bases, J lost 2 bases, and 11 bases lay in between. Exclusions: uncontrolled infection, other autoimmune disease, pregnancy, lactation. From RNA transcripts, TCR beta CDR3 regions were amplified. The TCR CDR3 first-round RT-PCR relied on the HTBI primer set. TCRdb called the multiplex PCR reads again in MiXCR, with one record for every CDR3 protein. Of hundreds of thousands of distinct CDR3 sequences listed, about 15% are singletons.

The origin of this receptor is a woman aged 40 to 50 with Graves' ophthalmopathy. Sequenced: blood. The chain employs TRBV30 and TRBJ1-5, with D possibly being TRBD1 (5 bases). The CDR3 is CAWSVGGRGNQPQHF. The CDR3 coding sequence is TGTGCCTGGAGTGTCGGGGGTAGAGGCAATCAGCCCCAGCATTTT.